These 27 T cell receptor beta chains were sequenced from one sample in a study of regulatory T cells in long-lasting Graves disease. The time point denotes: persistent/refractory GD, antithyroid drugs over 5 years with positive TRAb. From PBMCs, RNA was extracted and then used to make the TCR library. Arm-PCR of CDR3 regions and iRepertoire HTBI primers were used to build TCR beta libraries. TCRdb recomputed calls from the multiplex PCR reads with MiXCR, one row per CDR3 protein. Among 350,000 to 500,000 distinct CDR3 sequences listed, around 23% were seen once. Sequenced here: peripheral blood mononuclear cells (PBMCs), sampled when the disease was refractory, from a patient treated with antithyroid drugs. The receptor set was obtained from a female donor with Graves disease.

This clonotype was seen a few times. CDR3 residues: CASSAPKGGRLNGELFF. The CDR3 DNA reads TGTGCCAGCAGCGCACCCAAGGGGGGAAGGTTGAACGGGGAGCTGTTTTTT. J is TRBJ2-2 and V is TRBV9; possibly TRBD1 or TRBD2 for D (6 bases each). Germline V gene data show CDR1 as SGDLS and CDR2 as YYNGEE. This CDR3 is 17 amino acids long. Trimming left V 3 bases short and J 7 bases short, with 22 bases between.

This clonotype has ten or more counts. The V call is TRBV12-3 or TRBV12-4, the J call TRBJ1-5; D gene unclear. CDR3 length: 14 residues. V was shortened by 3 bases and J by 0 bases, with 6 bases between the two germline ends. The CDR3 nucleotides are TGTGCCAGCAGTTTCGACGATAGCAATCAGCCCCAGCATTTT. It specifies CASSFDDSNQPQHF.

This clonotype was seen more than once but under ten times. The chain has TRBV19 and TRBJ1-5; 7 bases align to TRBD1. CDR1 and CDR2 (germline): LNHDA, SQIVND (reference sequence). V trimming: 6 bases; J trimming: 3 bases; junction bases outside the gene matches: 8. This CDR3 has 15 amino acids. The CDR3 sequence is CASSPGTVPNQPQHF. CDR3 DNA sequence: TGTGCCAGTAGCCCCGGGACAGTCCCCAATCAGCCCCAGCATTTT.

The rearrangement joins TRBV19 to TRBJ2-1; D is unresolved. The CDR3 spans 12 residues. The V end lost 8 bases, the J end lost 3 bases, and 8 bases lay between the germline ends. Germline-derived CDR1 and CDR2 are LNHDA and SQIVND (reference sequence). The CDR3: CASGDIYNEQFF. CDR3 nucleotide sequence: TGTGCCAGTGGCGACATCTACAATGAGCAGTTCTTC.

This clonotype has only a few counts. The chain employs TRBV20-1 and TRBJ1-1; D perhaps matches TRBD1 (6 bases). This CDR3 has 15 amino acids. Trimming pared 6 bases from V and 0 bases from J, leaving 17 bases between. Germline CDR1 is DFQATT and CDR2 is SNEGSKA (reference sequence). This chain's CDR3 is CSATEGGSMNTEAFF. CDR3 DNA: TGCAGTGCAACCGAGGGGGGATCCATGAACACTGAAGCTTTCTTT.

The sample holds many counts of this clonotype. The chain recombines TRBV2 with TRBJ2-4; the D is unclear. The CDR3 spans 14 residues. Trimming removed 3 bases from V and 5 bases from J, with 11 bases in between. CDR1 SNHLY and CDR2 FYNNEI come from the germline V gene. This chain's CDR3 is CASSDWGIENIQYF. The CDR3 region has the DNA TGTGCCAGCAGTGACTGGGGAATTGAAAACATTCAGTACTTC.

The CDR3 DNA sequence: TGCAGTGCTAGAGGTAACAGGGGCGGTGGGCTGAACACTGAAGCTTTCTTT. Protein: CSARGNRGGGLNTEAFF. This chain joins TRBV20-1 and TRBJ1-1; 7 nucleotides line up with TRBD1. The CDR3 is 17 amino acids. Per germline, CDR1 DFQATT and CDR2 SNEGSKA (reference sequence). V trimming: 1 base; J trimming: 0 bases; junction bases outside the gene matches: 11.

This clonotype was detected many times. This chain uses TRBV6-1 with TRBJ2-7; no firm D call. Trimming removed 6 bases at V and 0 bases at J, with 12 bases between. There are 14 residues in the CDR3. Germline loops: CDR1 MNHNS, CDR2 SASEGT. CDR3 coding DNA: TGTGCCAGCAGGGCTGAGTCGAACTCCTACGAGCAGTACTTC. Translation gives CASRAESNSYEQYF.

The rearrangement joins TRBV6-2 or TRBV6-3 to TRBJ2-7; maybe TRBD1 (6 bases). Germline values: CDR1 MNHEY, CDR2 SVGEGT. V shed 5 bases and J shed 0 bases, with 23 bases lying between them. The CDR3 sequence is 18 residues long. The CDR3 nucleotides are TGTGCCAGCAGTAGACCCGCGTCCGGGACAAAACGCTCCTACGAGCAGTACTTC. Protein: CASSRPASGTKRSYEQYF.

This clonotype was detected ten times or more. The V and J genes are TRBV7-8 and TRBJ1-5, with TRBD1 as a possible D gene (6 bases). This CDR3 contains 18 residues. Germline CDR1 is SGHVS and CDR2 is FQNEAQ. V was trimmed by 4 bases and J by 0 bases, leaving 19 bases between them. The CDR3 DNA reads as TGTGCCAGCAGCTCACTAGGGGGGACACGTTATAGCAATCAGCCCCAGCATTTT. This gives the protein CASSSLGGTRYSNQPQHF.

This clonotype was detected a few times. The chain uses TRBV11-2 and TRBJ2-7, with 15 bases lining up with TRBD2. With 2 bases clipped from V and 9 bases from J, the junction kept 20 bases outside the gene matches. The CDR3 is 20 amino acids. Germline lookup yields CDR1 SGHAT and CDR2 FQNNGV. Here the CDR3 DNA reads TGTGCCAGCAGCTTATTTACCGACACTATTGGGACTAGCGGGAGGTCAGGGCAGTACTTC. This codes for CASSLFTDTIGTSGRSGQYF.

This clonotype came up many times. CDR3 in amino acids: CSARVFRETQYF. DNA of the CDR3: TGCAGTGCTAGAGTGTTTCGCGAGACCCAGTACTTC. The chain employs TRBV20-1 and TRBJ2-5; D is unclear. The CDR3 is made up of 12 amino acids. V dropped 1 base and J dropped 5 bases, with 8 bases sitting between them. Germline loops: CDR1 DFQATT, CDR2 SNEGSKA (reference sequence).

The V and J genes are TRBV28 and TRBJ2-6; D assignment may be TRBD1 or TRBD2 (5 bases each). The CDR3 is 17 residues long. The V end lost 5 bases, the J end lost 2 bases, and 16 bases lay between the germline ends. Germline CDR1 MDHEN, CDR2 SYDVKM. The CDR3 protein is CASSIPPGTAGANVLTF. CDR3 bases: TGTGCCAGCAGTATCCCCCCGGGGACGGCTGGGGCCAACGTCCTGACTTTC.

The chain carries TRBV29-1 and TRBJ1-1; D is uncertain. The CDR3 extends over 14 amino acids. Trimming removed 2 bases from V and 1 base from J, with 11 bases in between. Germline V lookup: CDR1 SQVTM, CDR2 ANQGSEA. The CDR3 DNA follows: TGCAGCGTTGAAAAGAGACCCACGAACACTGAAGCTTTCTTT. The encoded protein is CSVEKRPTNTEAFF. Filled out from reference TRBV29-1 and TRBJ1-1, the complete variable domain reads SAVISQKPSRDICQRGTSLTIQCQVDSQVTMMFWYRQQPGQSLTLIATANQGSEATYESGFVIDKFPISRPNLTFSTLTVSNMSPEDSSIYLCSVEKRPTNTEAFFGQGTRLTVV.

This clonotype was detected many times. The chain recombines TRBV28 with TRBJ1-5, with D possibly being TRBD1 (5 bases). There are 15 residues in the CDR3. Germline V lookup: CDR1 MDHEN, CDR2 SYDVKM. Deletions cut 0 bases from V and 2 bases from J, with 8 bases between. CDR3 loop: CASSLWGGGNQPQHF. In DNA form, the CDR3 reads TGTGCCAGCAGTTTATGGGGGGGTGGCAATCAGCCCCAGCATTTT.

This clonotype appeared a few times. The chain joins TRBV7-9 to TRBJ2-7, with 7 bases identical to TRBD2. CDR3 length equals 12 residues. Unmatched junction bases numbered 4, after V lost 5 bases and J lost 6 bases. CDR1 SEHNR and CDR2 FQNEAQ come from the germline V gene (reference sequence). The CDR3 DNA follows: TGTGCCAGCAGCACCCCTAGCGGCGAGCAGTACTTC. Its protein is CASSTPSGEQYF.

This clonotype was found many times. Written as DNA, the CDR3 is TGTGCCAGCAGCCACGGGACGGATATCTACGAGCAGTACTTC. It specifies CASSHGTDIYEQYF. The chain recombines TRBV7-2 with TRBJ2-7; D could derive from TRBD1 or TRBD2 (5 bases each). From germline, CDR1 is SGHTA and CDR2 FQGNSA. The CDR3 covers 14 residues. V was trimmed by 5 bases and J by 3 bases, leaving 14 bases between them.

This clonotype has at least ten counts. The chain is built from TRBV3-1 and TRBJ1-5, with D unresolved. V was clipped by 1 base and J by 4 bases, with 8 bases between them. This CDR3 is built from 14 residues. The germline V gene encodes CDR1 LGHDT and CDR2 YNNKEL (reference sequence). The CDR3 coding sequence is TGTGCCAGCAGCCAAGTCGTCAGTAATCAGCCCCAGCATTTT. Translating it yields CASSQVVSNQPQHF.

This clonotype was picked up a small number of times. V and J are TRBV19 and TRBJ2-7, with a weak D call TRBD1 (6 bases). The CDR3 length is 13 residues. V dropped 10 bases and J dropped 1 base, with 14 bases sitting between them. Germline CDR1 reads LNHDA; CDR2 reads SQIVND (reference sequence). DNA of the CDR3: TGTGCCACTGAGGACAGTTTTTCCTACGAGCAGTACTTC. Its protein is CATEDSFSYEQYF.

The chain couples TRBV20-1 to TRBJ2-5; tentative D call: TRBD1 (5 bases). The V gene's germline CDR1 is DFQATT and CDR2 SNEGSKA (reference sequence). The CDR3 contains 13 residues. V lost 6 bases, J lost 2 bases, and 13 bases lay in between. The CDR3 protein is CSASRGSQETQYF. As DNA, the CDR3 is TGCAGTGCAAGTAGGGGCAGTCAAGAGACCCAGTACTTC.

The chain uses TRBV5-6 and TRBJ1-1, with TRBD1 identical over 8 bases. The CDR3 extends over 15 amino acids. CDR1 and CDR2 from the germline V gene are SGHDT and YYEEEE. The junction had 10 bases not matched to a gene; V was cut back by 4 bases and J by 5 bases. This CDR3 reads CASSETLDRVTEAFF. The CDR3 nucleotides read TGTGCCAGCAGCGAGACACTGGACAGGGTAACTGAAGCTTTCTTT. The full variable domain, with the rest looked up from reference TRBV5-6 and TRBJ1-1, is DAGVTQSPTHLIKTRGQQVTLRCSPKSGHDTVSWYQQALGQGPQFIFQYYEEEERQRGNFPDRFSGHQFPNYSSELNVNALLLGDSALYLCASSETLDRVTEAFFGQGTRLTVV.

This clonotype has a handful of counts. The V call is TRBV2, the J call TRBJ2-1; D is perhaps TRBD2 (7 bases). The V gene lost 9 bases and the J gene lost 4 bases, with 13 bases spanning the gap. This CDR3 is built from 13 residues. Germline V gives CDR1 SNHLY, CDR2 FYNNEI. The CDR3 loop is CARGGGQYNEQFF. The CDR3 DNA sequence: TGTGCCAGAGGGGGGGGCCAATACAATGAGCAGTTCTTC.

This clonotype was found many times. This sequence joins TRBV28 and TRBJ1-6; D not resolved. Trimming removed 4 bases at V and 8 bases at J, with 9 bases between. The CDR3 is made up of 13 amino acids. Germline CDR1 MDHEN, CDR2 SYDVKM. The CDR3 sequence: CASSSQSHSPLHF. DNA of the CDR3: TGTGCCAGCAGTTCCCAGAGTCATTCACCCCTCCACTTT.

The sample holds many counts of this clonotype. The chain uses TRBV11-2 and TRBJ2-7; 8 bases map to TRBD2. The J segment lost 3 bases and the V segment lost 0 bases, leaving 4 bases of the junction unmatched. Germline lookup yields CDR1 SGHAT and CDR2 FQNNGV. The CDR3 has 15 amino acids. The CDR3 reads CASSLDSGRGYEQYF. In DNA form, the CDR3 reads TGTGCCAGCAGCTTAGACAGCGGGAGAGGCTACGAGCAGTACTTC. The complete variable domain, with remaining parts taken from reference TRBV11-2 and TRBJ2-7, reads EAGVAQSPRYKIIEKRQSVAFWCNPISGHATLYWYQQILGQGPKLLIQFQNNGVVDDSQLPKDRFSAERLKGVDSTLKIQPAKLEDSAVYLCASSLDSGRGYEQYFGPGTRLTVT.

The table lists this clonotype with a few counts. The chain employs TRBV28 and TRBJ1-3; the D gene is possibly TRBD1 (5 bases). Germline CDR1 reads MDHEN; CDR2 reads SYDVKM. The CDR3 length is 16 residues. Trimming left V 3 bases short and J 0 bases short, with 12 bases between. The CDR3 region has the DNA TGTGCCAGCAGTTTGGGGCGGAGCTTCTCTGGAAACACCATATATTTT. It specifies CASSLGRSFSGNTIYF.

A word on this clonotype: An end of the junction differs from the germline gene, which may be a read error. This chain joins TRBV18 and TRBJ2-2; 8 nucleotides match TRBD1. CDR3 length: 15 residues. Germline CDR1 is KGHSH and CDR2 is LQKENI. The CDR3 region has the DNA TGTGCCAGCTCACCACCGTCCAGGGGGCAAGGGGGGCTGTTTTTT. Protein sequence: CASSPPSRGQGGLFF.

The rearrangement links TRBV5-5 to TRBJ2-7; perhaps TRBD2 as D (7 bases). Germline loops: CDR1 SGHKS, CDR2 YYEKEE (reference sequence). The CDR3 runs to 15 residues. V was trimmed by 8 bases and J by 3 bases, leaving 21 bases between them. The CDR3, as DNA: TGTGCCAGTAGCAGGGGCGGGAGCGCTCTCTACGAGCAGTACTTC. Translating it yields CASSRGGSALYEQYF.